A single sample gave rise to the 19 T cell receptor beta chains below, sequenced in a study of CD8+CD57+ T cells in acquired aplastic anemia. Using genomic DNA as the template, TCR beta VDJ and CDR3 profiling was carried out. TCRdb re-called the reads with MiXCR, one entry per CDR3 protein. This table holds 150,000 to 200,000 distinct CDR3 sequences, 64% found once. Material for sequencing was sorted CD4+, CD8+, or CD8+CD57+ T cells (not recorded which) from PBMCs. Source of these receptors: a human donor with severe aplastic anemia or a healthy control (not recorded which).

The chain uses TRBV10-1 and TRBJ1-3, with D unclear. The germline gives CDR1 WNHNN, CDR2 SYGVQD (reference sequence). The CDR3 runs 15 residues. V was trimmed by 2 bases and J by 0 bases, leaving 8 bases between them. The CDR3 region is CASSETQDSGNTIYF. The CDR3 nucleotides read TGCGCCAGCAGTGAGACGCAGGACTCTGGAAACACCATATATTTT.

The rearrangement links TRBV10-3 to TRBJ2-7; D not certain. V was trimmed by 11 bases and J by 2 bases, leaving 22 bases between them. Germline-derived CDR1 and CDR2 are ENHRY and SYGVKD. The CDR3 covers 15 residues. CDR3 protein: CAVRTSEEIAYEQYF. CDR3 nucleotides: TGTGCCGTGAGAACGTCAGAGGAGATAGCCTACGAGCAGTACTTC.

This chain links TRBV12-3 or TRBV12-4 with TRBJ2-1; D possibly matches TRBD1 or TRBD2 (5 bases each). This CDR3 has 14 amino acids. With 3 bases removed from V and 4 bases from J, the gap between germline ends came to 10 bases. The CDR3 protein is CASSFGTSYNEQFF. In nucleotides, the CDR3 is TGTGCCAGCAGTTTCGGGACGAGTTACAATGAGCAGTTCTTC.

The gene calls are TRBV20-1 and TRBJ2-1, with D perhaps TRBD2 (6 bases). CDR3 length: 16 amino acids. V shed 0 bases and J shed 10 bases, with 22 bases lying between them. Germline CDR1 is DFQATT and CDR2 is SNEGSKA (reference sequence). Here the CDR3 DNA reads TGCAGTGCTAGAGATCCCGAAGGACTAAGACAGTTCGAGCAGTTCTTC. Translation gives CSARDPEGLRQFEQFF.

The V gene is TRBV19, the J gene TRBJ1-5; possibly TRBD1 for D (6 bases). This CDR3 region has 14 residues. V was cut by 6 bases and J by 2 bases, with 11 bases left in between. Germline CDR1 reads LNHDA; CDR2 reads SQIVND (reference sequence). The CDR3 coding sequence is TGTGCCAGTAGCCATAGACAGGGCAATCAGCCCCAGCATTTT. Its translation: CASSHRQGNQPQHF.

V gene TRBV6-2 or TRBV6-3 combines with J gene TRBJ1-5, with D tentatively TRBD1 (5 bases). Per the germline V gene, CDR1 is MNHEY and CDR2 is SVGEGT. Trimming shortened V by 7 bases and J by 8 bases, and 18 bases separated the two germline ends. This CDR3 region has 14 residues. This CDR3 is CASTVRETVEPQHF. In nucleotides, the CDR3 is TGTGCCAGCACTGTCAGGGAAACGGTTGAGCCCCAGCATTTT.

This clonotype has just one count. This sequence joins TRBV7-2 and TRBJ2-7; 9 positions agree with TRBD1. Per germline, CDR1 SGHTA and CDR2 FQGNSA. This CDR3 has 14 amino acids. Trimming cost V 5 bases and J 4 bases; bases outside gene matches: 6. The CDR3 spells CASSPVQGAYEQYF. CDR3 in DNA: TGTGCCAGCAGCCCAGTACAGGGGGCTTACGAGCAGTACTTC. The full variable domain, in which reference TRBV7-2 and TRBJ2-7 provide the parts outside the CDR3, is GAGVSQSPSNKVTEKGKDVELRCDPISGHTALYWYRQSLGQGLEFLIYFQGNSAPDKSGLPSDRFSAERTGGSVSTLTIQRTQQEDSAVYLCASSPVQGAYEQYFGPGTRLTVT.

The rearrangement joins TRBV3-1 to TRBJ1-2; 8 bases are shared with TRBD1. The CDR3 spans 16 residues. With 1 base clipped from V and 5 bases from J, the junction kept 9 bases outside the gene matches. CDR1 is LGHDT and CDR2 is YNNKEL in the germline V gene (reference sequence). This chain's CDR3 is CASSQVQGAPLYGYTF. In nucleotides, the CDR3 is TGTGCCAGCAGCCAAGTTCAGGGGGCCCCTTTATATGGCTACACCTTC.

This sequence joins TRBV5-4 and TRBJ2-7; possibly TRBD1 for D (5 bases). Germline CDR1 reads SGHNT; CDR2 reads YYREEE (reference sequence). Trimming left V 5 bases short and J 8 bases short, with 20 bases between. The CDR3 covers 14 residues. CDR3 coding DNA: TGTGCCAGCAGTCGATCGCCCGATGCAGGGCAGCAGTACTTC. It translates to CASSRSPDAGQQYF.

The CDR3 loop reads CSVTDYGQAQQETQYF. In DNA form, the CDR3 reads TGCAGTGTAACCGATTATGGACAGGCCCAACAAGAGACCCAGTACTTC. The chain has TRBV20-1 and TRBJ2-5, with TRBD1 matching 7 bases. Germline V gene data show CDR1 as DFQATT and CDR2 as SNEGSKA (reference sequence). This CDR3 is built from 16 residues. Unmatched junction bases numbered 16, after V lost 7 bases and J lost 2 bases.

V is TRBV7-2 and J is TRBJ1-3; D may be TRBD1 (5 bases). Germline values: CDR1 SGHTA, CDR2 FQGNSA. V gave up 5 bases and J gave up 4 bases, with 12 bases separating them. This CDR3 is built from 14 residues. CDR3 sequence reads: CASSTRETGNTIYF. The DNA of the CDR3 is TGTGCCAGCAGCACCAGGGAAACCGGAAACACCATATATTTT.

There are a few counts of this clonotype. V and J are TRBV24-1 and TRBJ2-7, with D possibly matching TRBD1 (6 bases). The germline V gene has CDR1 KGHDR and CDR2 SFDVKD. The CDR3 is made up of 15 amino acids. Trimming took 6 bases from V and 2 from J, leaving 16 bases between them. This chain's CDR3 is CATSSGTIGTYEQYF. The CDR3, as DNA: TGTGCCACCAGTTCCGGGACAATAGGAACCTACGAGCAGTACTTC.

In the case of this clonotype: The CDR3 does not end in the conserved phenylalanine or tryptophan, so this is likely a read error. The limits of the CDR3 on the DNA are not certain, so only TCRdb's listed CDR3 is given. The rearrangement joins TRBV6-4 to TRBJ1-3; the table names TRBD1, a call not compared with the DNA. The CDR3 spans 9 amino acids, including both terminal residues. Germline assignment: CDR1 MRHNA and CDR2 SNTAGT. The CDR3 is CASSGAGEA.

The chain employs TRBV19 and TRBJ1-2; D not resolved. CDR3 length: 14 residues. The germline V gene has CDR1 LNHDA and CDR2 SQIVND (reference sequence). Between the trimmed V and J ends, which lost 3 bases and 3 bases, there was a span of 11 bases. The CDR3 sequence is CASSIRVGDYGYTF. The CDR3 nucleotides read TGTGCCAGTAGTATTCGCGTGGGTGACTATGGCTACACCTTC.

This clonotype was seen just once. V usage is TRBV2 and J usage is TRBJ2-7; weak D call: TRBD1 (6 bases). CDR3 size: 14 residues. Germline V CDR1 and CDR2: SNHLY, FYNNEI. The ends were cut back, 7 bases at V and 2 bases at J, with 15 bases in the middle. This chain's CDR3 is CASITGTEPYEQYF. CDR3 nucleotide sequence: TGTGCCAGCATTACAGGGACGGAGCCCTACGAGCAGTACTTC. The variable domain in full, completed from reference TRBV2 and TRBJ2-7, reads EPEVTQTPSHQVTQMGQEVILRCVPISNHLYFYWYRQILGQKVEFLVSFYNNEISEKSEIFDDQFSVERPDGSNFTLKIRSTKLEDSAMYFCASITGTEPYEQYFGPGTRLTVT.

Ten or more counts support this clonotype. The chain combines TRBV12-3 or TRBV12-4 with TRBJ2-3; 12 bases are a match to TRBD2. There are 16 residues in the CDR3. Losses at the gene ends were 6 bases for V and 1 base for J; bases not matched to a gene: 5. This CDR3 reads CASSTWTSGGTDTQYF. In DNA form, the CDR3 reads TGTGCCAGCAGCACCTGGACTAGCGGGGGCACAGATACGCAGTATTTT.

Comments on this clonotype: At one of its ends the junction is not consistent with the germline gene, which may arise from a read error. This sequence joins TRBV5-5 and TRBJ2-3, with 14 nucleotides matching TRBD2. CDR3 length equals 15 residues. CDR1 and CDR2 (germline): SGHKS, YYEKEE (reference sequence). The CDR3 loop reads CASSGGLAGEGTQYF. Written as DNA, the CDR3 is TGCGCCAGCAGCGGGGGACTAGCGGGGGAGGGTACGCAGTATTTT.

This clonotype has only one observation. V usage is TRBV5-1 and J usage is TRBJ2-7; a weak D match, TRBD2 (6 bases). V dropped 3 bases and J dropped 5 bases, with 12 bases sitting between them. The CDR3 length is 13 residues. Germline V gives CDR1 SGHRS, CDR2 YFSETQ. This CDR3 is CASSWEAENEQYF. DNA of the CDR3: TGCGCCAGCAGCTGGGAGGCGGAGAACGAGCAGTACTTC.

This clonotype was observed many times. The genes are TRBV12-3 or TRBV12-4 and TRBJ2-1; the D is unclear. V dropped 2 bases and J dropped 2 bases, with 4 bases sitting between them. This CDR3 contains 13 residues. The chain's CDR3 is CASSLRPYNEQFF. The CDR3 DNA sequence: TGTGCCAGCAGTTTAAGGCCCTACAATGAGCAGTTCTTC.